This T cell receptor beta chain was sequenced for a study of Ad26.COV2.S vaccination and SARS-CoV-2 variants. The study, taken as a whole, reports: Possibly, TCR breadth and depth analyses underestimated total T cell responses.

Sequencing was performed with immunoSEQ multiplex PCR; in TCRdb, only in-frame clones are kept and a portion is missing. The sample records some 190,000 clones, 70% to 90% being singletons. In germline, CDR1 is MNHEY, CDR2 SVGEGT. The CDR3 has 17 residues. Points on this clone: Its antigen remains unknown. One junction end does not reproduce the germline sequence, and a read error may be involved.

V is TRBV6-2 or TRBV6-3 and J is TRBJ2-1; TRBD2 might be the D (5 bases). Sequencing was performed on peripheral blood, taken after recovery from COVID-19. This receptor was taken from a human donor who had recovered from COVID-19. This chain's CDR3 is CASSGDSLSSSYNGQFF. DNA of the CDR3: TGTGCCAGCAGTGGAGACTCGTTATCTAGCTCCTACAATGGGCAGTTCTTC.